The TCR beta chain described here comes from a study of blood T cell repertoires in COVID-19. About the study: The United States, Italy and Spain were the sources of the acute and convalescent COVID-19 samples. T cells, B-cell-depleted T cells, or PBMCs supplied cDNA or gDNA.

With regard to this clone: In the same sample, other DNA sequences code for this CDR3.

Authors' processing steps: Nucleated cell counts were estimated from reference gene primer amplification. Libraries were prepared by immunoSEQ multiplex PCR; TCRdb keeps only in-frame clonotypes and omits some of them. V, J and clone size reflect that table, while D and trimming were determined from the DNA. The profile shows some 150,000 clones, around nine tenths of them singletons. The CDR3 covers 12 residues. The germline gives CDR1 SEHNR, CDR2 FQNEAQ (reference sequence). V was trimmed by 6 bases and J by 3 bases, leaving 8 bases between them. The chain is built from TRBV7-9 and TRBJ1-2; perhaps TRBD1 as D (6 bases). Sequencing input: peripheral blood. This sequence was found in a woman aged 45-59 years with active or convalescent COVID-19. DNA of the CDR3: TGTGCCAGCAGACAGGGAGACTATGGCTACACCTTC. It is translated as CASRQGDYGYTF.